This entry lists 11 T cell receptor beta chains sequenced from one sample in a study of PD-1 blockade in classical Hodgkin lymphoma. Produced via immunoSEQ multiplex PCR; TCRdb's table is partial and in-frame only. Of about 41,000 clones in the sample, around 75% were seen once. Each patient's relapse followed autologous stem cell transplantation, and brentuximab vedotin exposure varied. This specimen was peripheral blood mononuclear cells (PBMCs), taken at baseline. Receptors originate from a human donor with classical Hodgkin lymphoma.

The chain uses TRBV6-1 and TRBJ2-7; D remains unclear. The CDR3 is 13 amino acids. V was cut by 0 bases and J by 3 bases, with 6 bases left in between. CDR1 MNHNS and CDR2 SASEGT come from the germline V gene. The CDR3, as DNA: TGTGCCAGCAGTGAAGCGTTCAACTACGAGCAGTACTTC. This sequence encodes CASSEAFNYEQYF.

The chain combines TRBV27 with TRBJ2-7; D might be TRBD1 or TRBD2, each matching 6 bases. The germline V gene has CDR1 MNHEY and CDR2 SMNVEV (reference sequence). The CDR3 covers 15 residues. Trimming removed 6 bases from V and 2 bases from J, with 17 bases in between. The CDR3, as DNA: TGTGCCAGCAGCCACAGGGCGGGAATCCCCTACGAGCAGTACTTC. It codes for CASSHRAGIPYEQYF.

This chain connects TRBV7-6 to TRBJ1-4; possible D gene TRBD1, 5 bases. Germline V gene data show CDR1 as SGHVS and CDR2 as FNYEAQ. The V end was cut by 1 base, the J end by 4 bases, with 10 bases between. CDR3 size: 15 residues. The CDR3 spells CASSLGGGSNEKLFF. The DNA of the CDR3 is TGTGCCAGCAGCTTAGGTGGGGGGAGTAATGAAAAACTGTTTTTT.

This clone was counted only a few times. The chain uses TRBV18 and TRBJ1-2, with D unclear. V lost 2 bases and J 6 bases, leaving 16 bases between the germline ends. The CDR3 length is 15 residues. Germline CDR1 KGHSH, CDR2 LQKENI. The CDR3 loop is CASSPKVLAGDGYTF. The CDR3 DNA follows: TGTGCCAGCTCACCAAAGGTGTTAGCGGGAGATGGCTACACCTTC.

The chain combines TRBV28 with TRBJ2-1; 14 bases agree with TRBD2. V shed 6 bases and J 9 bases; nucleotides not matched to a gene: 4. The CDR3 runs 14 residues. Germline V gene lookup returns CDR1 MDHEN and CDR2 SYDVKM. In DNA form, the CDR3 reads TGTGCCAGCAGCCTGGGACTAGCGGGAGCTGAGCAGTTCTTC. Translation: CASSLGLAGAEQFF.

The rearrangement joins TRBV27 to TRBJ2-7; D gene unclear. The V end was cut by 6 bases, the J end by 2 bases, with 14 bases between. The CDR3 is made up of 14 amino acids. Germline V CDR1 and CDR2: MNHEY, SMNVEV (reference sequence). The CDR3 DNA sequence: TGTGCCAGCAGCCGTTCCCGGGTCCCCTACGAGCAGTACTTC. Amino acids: CASSRSRVPYEQYF.

CDR3 nucleotide sequence: TGTGCCTGGATGACGAAGGGTTCTAACTACGAGCAGTACTTC. Encoded protein: CAWMTKGSNYEQYF. This rearrangement joins TRBV30 to TRBJ2-7; no clear D. The CDR3 consists of 14 residues. The V end lost 4 bases, the J end lost 3 bases, and 16 bases lay between the germline ends. CDR1 GTSNPN and CDR2 SVGIG come from the germline V gene (reference sequence).

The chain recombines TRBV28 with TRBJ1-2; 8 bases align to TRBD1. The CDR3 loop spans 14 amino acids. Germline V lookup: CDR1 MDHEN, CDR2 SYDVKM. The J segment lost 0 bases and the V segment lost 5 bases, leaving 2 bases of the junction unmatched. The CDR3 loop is CASSPTGANYGYTF. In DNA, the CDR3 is TGTGCCAGCAGTCCGACAGGGGCTAACTATGGCTACACCTTC.

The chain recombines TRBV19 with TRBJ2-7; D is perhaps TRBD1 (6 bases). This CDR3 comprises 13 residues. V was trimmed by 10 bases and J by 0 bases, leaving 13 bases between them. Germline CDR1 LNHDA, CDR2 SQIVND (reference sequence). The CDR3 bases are TGTGCCACCTGGGACACCACCTCCTACGAGCAGTACTTC. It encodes CATWDTTSYEQYF.

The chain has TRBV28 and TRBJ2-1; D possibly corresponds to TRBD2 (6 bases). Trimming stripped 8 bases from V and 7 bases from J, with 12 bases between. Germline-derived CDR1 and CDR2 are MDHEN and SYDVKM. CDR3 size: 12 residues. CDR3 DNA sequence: TGTGCCAGCCGCGGGGCCATGAATGAGCAGTTCTTC. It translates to CASRGAMNEQFF.

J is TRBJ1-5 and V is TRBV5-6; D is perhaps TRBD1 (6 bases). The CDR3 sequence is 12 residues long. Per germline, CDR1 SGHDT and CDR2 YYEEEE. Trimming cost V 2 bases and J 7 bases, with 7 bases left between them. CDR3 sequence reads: CASSFRGQPQHF. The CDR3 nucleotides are TGTGCCAGCAGCTTCAGGGGACAGCCCCAGCATTTT.